These 16 T cell receptor beta chains share one sample of origin, sequenced in a study of radiotherapy plus CTLA-4 blockade in lung cancer. Method: immunoSEQ multiplex PCR; TCRdb's copy keeps in-frame clones and lacks some. This table holds 65,000 to 85,000 clones, roughly 70% found once. Material: peripheral blood, obtained from a patient treated with radiotherapy plus ipilimumab. The receptors originated from a human donor with non-small cell lung cancer whose response to radiotherapy plus ipilimumab could not be evaluated.

The gene calls are TRBV7-2 and TRBJ2-5, with 7 bases matching TRBD2. Near its end, the DNA agrees better with TRBJ2-7, so the J call may be wrong. CDR1 SGHTA and CDR2 FQGNSA come from the germline V gene. The length of the CDR3 is 14 residues. CDR3 coding DNA: TGTGCCAGCAGCTACCCATACGGGGGGAACGAGCAGTACTTC. Translating it yields CASSYPYGGNEQYF.

The chain joins TRBV7-9 to TRBJ1-2, with TRBD1 identical over 10 bases. V was clipped by 2 bases and J by 6 bases; unmatched bases: 3. Germline V gene data show CDR1 as SEHNR and CDR2 as FQNEAQ (reference sequence). The CDR3 runs to 14 residues. The CDR3: CASSLPGTGDGYTF. The CDR3 DNA reads TGTGCCAGCAGCTTACCCGGGACAGGGGATGGCTACACCTTC.

This clone was counted a single time. The junction departs from the called germline gene at one end, perhaps through a read error. Within the sample, other DNA sequences also encode this same CDR3. Here the CDR3 DNA reads TGCGCCAGTAGCTTGGGTACAGGGGGCACTGAAGCTTTCTTT. Its translation: CASSLGTGGTEAFF. The chain employs TRBV5-1 and TRBJ1-1; TRBD1 aligns across 8 bases. The CDR3 is 14 residues long. CDR1 is SGHRS and CDR2 is YFSETQ in the germline V gene. Together with reference TRBV5-1 and TRBJ1-1, the CDR3 gives the full variable domain: KAGVTQTPRYLIKTRGQQVTLSCSPISGHRSVSWYQQTPGQGLQFLFEYFSETQRNKGNFPGRFSGRQFSNSRSEMNVSTLELGDSALYLCASSLGTGGTEAFFGQGTRLTVV.

The V gene is TRBV7-2, the J gene TRBJ2-3; 9 nucleotides agree with TRBD2. J gave up 3 bases and V 2 bases, and 6 bases lay outside the gene matches. CDR1 is SGHTA and CDR2 is FQGNSA in the germline V gene. The CDR3 is made up of 16 amino acids. CDR3 bases: TGTGCCAGCAGCTTAAATAGCGGGAGTGGGACAGATACGCAGTATTTT. It codes for CASSLNSGSGTDTQYF.

V usage is TRBV7-3 and J usage is TRBJ2-7; D gene uncertain. V lost 2 bases, J lost 0 bases, and 8 bases lay in between. From germline, CDR1 is SGHTA and CDR2 FQGTGA. This CDR3 spans 14 amino acids. DNA for the CDR3: TGTGCCAGCAGCTTATTGCCAGACTCCTACGAGCAGTACTTC. Amino acids: CASSLLPDSYEQYF.

This sequence joins TRBV6-1 and TRBJ1-1, with D possibly matching TRBD1 (6 bases). The germline V gene has CDR1 MNHNS and CDR2 SASEGT. The germline V and J ends were trimmed by 3 bases and 7 bases, with 15 bases remaining between them. The CDR3 loop spans 14 amino acids. The CDR3 reads CASSDQGKRGEAFF. The DNA of the CDR3 is TGTGCCAGCAGTGATCAGGGGAAAAGAGGTGAAGCTTTCTTT.

This clone has just one count. The chain uses TRBV19 and TRBJ2-2; D may be TRBD1 (5 bases). This CDR3 spans 16 amino acids. Trimming took 3 bases from V and 0 from J, leaving 11 bases between them. In germline, CDR1 is LNHDA, CDR2 SQIVND (reference sequence). The CDR3 reads CASSIARQTNTGELFF. CDR3 DNA: TGTGCCAGTAGTATCGCCCGACAGACGAACACCGGGGAGCTGTTTTTT.

The rearrangement links TRBV4-1 to TRBJ2-5; TRBD2 matches at 7 bases. This CDR3 is built from 16 residues. J was trimmed by 7 bases and V by 4 bases; bases with no gene match: 15. In germline, CDR1 is MGHRA, CDR2 YSYEKL. The CDR3 protein is CASSPRGTGRDGTQYF. The CDR3 region has the DNA TGCGCCAGCAGCCCCCGCGGAACGGGGAGGGACGGGACCCAGTACTTC.

The rearrangement joins TRBV5-4 to TRBJ1-2, with TRBD1 matching over 9 bases. V gave up 4 bases and J gave up 8 bases; unmatched junction bases: 6. The CDR3 consists of 13 residues. Germline V gene sequence: CDR1 SGHNT, CDR2 YYREEE (reference sequence). CDR3 bases: TGTGCCAGCAGCGATGGGACAGGGACGGGCTACACCTTC. This codes for CASSDGTGTGYTF.

There are a few counts of this clone. J is TRBJ2-1 and V is TRBV2; D uncertain. The V end was cut by 1 base, the J end by 0 bases, with 10 bases between. CDR1 is SNHLY, CDR2 FYNNEI, per germline. The CDR3 runs to 16 residues. CDR3 nucleotides: TGTGCCAGCAGTGAAGTTAGACAAAACTCCTACAATGAGCAGTTCTTC. Encoded protein: CASSEVRQNSYNEQFF.

V gene TRBV2 combines with J gene TRBJ1-2; D gene uncertain. Trimming removed 2 bases at V and 0 bases at J, with 22 bases between. CDR1 is SNHLY, CDR2 FYNNEI, per germline. This CDR3 is 19 amino acids long. The CDR3 DNA reads as TGTGCCAGCAGTGAATTCGATTGGAGAGTGCGGGCAGCTAACTATGGCTACACCTTC. It encodes CASSEFDWRVRAANYGYTF.

CDR3 bases: TGTGCCAGCAGCCCCGGGAACTTCCTTAATCAGCCCCAGCATTTT. Its protein product is CASSPGNFLNQPQHF. This chain joins TRBV7-2 and TRBJ1-5, with D unresolved. CDR1 and CDR2 (germline): SGHTA, FQGNSA. Trimming took off 5 bases at V and 4 bases at J, with 15 bases between the two ends. This CDR3 has 15 residues. The full variable domain, completed using reference TRBV7-2 and TRBJ1-5, is GAGVSQSPSNKVTEKGKDVELRCDPISGHTALYWYRQSLGQGLEFLIYFQGNSAPDKSGLPSDRFSAERTGGSVSTLTIQRTQQEDSAVYLCASSPGNFLNQPQHFGDGTRLSIL.

J is TRBJ2-5 and V is TRBV9, with 14 bases lining up with TRBD2. V lost 4 bases to trimming and J lost 5 bases; unmatched junction nucleotides: 4. The CDR3 runs 15 residues. Per the germline V gene, CDR1 is SGDLS and CDR2 is YYNGEE. The DNA for the CDR3 is TGTGCCAGCAGCTCGACTAGCGGGGGGGCGGAGACCCAGTACTTC. This codes for CASSSTSGGAETQYF.

CDR3 bases: TGTGCCAGCAGCCCCTCCGGGACAGGGCAGGAAAAACTGTTTTTT. Residues: CASSPSGTGQEKLFF. V is TRBV7-3 and J is TRBJ1-4; the match to TRBD1 covers 9 bases. V lost 5 bases, J lost 8 bases, and 9 bases stayed unmatched. Germline CDR1 reads SGHTA; CDR2 reads FQGTGA. This CDR3 region has 15 residues.

The chain combines TRBV28 with TRBJ1-4, with 7 bases identical to TRBD1. The junction had 7 bases not matched to a gene; V was cut back by 2 bases and J by 10 bases. CDR1 is MDHEN and CDR2 is SYDVKM in the germline V gene. CDR3 length: 14 amino acids. The CDR3 DNA is TGTGCCAGCAGTTTAGAAGGGGGCAGGGGAAAACTGTTTTTT. Translation gives CASSLEGGRGKLFF.

This clone was observed a single time. This chain uses TRBV10-3 with TRBJ2-2; TRBD1 matches at 8 bases. CDR3 length: 16 amino acids. CDR1 and CDR2 from the germline V gene are ENHRY and SYGVKD. Unmatched junction bases numbered 6, after V lost 2 bases and J lost 4 bases. For the CDR3, the DNA is TGTGCCATCAGTGAGCCGCCACAGGGGGTCACCGGGGAGCTGTTTTTT. It codes for CAISEPPQGVTGELFF.